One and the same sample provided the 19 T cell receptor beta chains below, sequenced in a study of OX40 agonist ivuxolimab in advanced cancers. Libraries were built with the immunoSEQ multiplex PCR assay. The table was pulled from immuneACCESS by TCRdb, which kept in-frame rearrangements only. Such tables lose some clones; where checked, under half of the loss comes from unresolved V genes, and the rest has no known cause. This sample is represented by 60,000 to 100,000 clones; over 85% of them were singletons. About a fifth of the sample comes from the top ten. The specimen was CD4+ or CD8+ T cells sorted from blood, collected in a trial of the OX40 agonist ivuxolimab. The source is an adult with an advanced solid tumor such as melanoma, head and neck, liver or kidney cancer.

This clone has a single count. The CDR3 sequence: CASSLAVGGNDEKLFF. For the CDR3, the DNA is TGTGCCAGCAGCTTGGCGGTAGGGGGAAACGATGAAAAACTGTTTTTT. The chain joins TRBV5-6 to TRBJ1-4; D might be TRBD1 (6 bases). The ends were cut back, 0 bases at V and 6 bases at J, with 15 bases in the middle. Looked up from germline, CDR1 is SGHDT and CDR2 is YYEEEE. The CDR3 spans 16 residues.

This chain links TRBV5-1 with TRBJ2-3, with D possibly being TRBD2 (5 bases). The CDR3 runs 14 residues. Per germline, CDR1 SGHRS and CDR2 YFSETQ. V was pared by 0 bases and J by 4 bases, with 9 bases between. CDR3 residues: CASSLAGSADTQYF. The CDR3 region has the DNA TGCGCCAGCAGCTTGGCGGGAAGCGCAGATACGCAGTATTTT.

Here the CDR3 reads CASSVEGQGNQPQHF. The CDR3 nucleotides are TGTGCCAGCAGCGTAGAGGGACAGGGCAATCAGCCCCAGCATTTT. This chain uses TRBV9 with TRBJ1-5; 8 nucleotides match TRBD1. Germline CDR1 and CDR2: SGDLS and YYNGEE. The CDR3 runs to 15 residues. J was trimmed by 2 bases and V by 0 bases; bases with no gene match: 1.

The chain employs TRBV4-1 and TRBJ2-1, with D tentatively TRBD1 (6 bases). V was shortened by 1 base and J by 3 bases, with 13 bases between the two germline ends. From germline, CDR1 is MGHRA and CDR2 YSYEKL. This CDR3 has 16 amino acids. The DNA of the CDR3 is TGCGCCAGCAGCCAAGCGGACAGCCGATACTACAATGAGCAGTTCTTC. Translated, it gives CASSQADSRYYNEQFF.

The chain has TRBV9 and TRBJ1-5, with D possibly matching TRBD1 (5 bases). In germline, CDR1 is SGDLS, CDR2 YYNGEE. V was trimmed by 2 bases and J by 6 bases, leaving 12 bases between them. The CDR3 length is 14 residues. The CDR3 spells CASSVWGLGQPQHF. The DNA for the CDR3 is TGTGCCAGCAGCGTTTGGGGGTTAGGTCAGCCCCAGCATTTT.

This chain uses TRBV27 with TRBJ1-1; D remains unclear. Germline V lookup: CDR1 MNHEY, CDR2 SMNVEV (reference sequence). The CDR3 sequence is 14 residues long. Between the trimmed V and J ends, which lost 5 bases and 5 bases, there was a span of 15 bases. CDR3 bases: TGTGCCAGCAGTCCAGTATGGGAAGGGACTGAAGCTTTCTTT. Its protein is CASSPVWEGTEAFF.

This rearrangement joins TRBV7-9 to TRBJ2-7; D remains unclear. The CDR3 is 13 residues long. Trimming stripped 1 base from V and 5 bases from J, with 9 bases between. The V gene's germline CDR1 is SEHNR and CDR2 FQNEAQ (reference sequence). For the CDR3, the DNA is TGTGCCAGCAGCTTAGAAAACCCCCACGAGCAGTACTTC. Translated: CASSLENPHEQYF.

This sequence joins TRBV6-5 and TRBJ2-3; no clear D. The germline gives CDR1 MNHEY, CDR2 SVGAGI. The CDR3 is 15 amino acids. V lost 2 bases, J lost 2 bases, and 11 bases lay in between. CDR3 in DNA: TGTGCCAGCAGTTACGGGTTAGCCTCCACAGATACGCAGTATTTT. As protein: CASSYGLASTDTQYF.

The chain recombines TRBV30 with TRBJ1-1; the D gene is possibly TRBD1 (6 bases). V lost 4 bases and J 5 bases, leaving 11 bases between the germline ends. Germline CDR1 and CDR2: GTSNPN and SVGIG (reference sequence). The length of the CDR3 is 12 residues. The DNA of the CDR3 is TGTGCCTGGACCACAGGGAGGACTGAAGCTTTCTTT. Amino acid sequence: CAWTTGRTEAFF.

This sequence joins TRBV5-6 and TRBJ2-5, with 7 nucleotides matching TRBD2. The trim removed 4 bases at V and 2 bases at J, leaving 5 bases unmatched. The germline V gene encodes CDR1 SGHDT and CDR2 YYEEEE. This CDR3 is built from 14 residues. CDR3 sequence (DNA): TGTGCCAGCAGCCTCGGACTAGGACAAGAGACCCAGTACTTC. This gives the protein CASSLGLGQETQYF.

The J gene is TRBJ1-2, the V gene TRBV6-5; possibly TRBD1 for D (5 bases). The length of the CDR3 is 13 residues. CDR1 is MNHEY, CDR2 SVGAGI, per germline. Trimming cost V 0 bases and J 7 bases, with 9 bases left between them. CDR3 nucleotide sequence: TGTGCCAGCAGTTACTCGGCGCAGGGTGGCTACACCTTC. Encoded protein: CASSYSAQGGYTF.

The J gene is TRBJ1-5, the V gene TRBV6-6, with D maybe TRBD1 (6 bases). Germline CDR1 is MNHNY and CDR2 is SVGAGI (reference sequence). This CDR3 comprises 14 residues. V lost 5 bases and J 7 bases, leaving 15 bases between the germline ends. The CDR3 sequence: CASSPHVGAQPQHF. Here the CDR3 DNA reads TGTGCCAGCAGTCCGCACGTGGGGGCGCAGCCCCAGCATTTT.

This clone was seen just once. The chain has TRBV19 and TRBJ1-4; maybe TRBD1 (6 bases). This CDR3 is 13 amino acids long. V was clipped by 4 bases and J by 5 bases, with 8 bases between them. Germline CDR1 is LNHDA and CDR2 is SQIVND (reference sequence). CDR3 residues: CASSRTENEKLFF. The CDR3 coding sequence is TGTGCCAGTAGTAGGACAGAGAATGAAAAACTGTTTTTT.

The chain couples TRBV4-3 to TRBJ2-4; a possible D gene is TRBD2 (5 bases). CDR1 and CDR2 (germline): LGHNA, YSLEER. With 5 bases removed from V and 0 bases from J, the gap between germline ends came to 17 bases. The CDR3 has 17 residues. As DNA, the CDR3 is TGCGCCAGCAGCTACCGCGGGCCAAATGTAGCCAAAAACATTCAGTACTTC. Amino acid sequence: CASSYRGPNVAKNIQYF.

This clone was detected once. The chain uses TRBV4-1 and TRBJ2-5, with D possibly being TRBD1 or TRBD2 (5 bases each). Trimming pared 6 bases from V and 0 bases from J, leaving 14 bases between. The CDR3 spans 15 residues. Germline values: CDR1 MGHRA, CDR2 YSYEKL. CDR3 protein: CASSKEGQNQETQYF. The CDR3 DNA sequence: TGCGCCAGCAGTAAAGAGGGGCAGAACCAAGAGACCCAGTACTTC.

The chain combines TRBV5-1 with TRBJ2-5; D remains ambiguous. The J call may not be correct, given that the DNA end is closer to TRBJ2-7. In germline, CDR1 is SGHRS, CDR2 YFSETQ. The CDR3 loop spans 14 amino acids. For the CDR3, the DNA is TGCGCCAGCAGCTTGGTACTCGGTTCCTACGAGCAGTACTTC. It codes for CASSLVLGSYEQYF.

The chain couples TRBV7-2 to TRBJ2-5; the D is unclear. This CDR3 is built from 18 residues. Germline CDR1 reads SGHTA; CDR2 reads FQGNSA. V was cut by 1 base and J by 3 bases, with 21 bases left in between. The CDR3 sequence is CASSLVAWPIGGEETQYF. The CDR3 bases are TGTGCCAGCAGCTTAGTAGCTTGGCCAATCGGTGGGGAAGAGACCCAGTACTTC. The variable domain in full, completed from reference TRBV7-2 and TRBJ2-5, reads GAGVSQSPSNKVTEKGKDVELRCDPISGHTALYWYRQSLGQGLEFLIYFQGNSAPDKSGLPSDRFSAERTGGSVSTLTIQRTQQEDSAVYLCASSLVAWPIGGEETQYFGPGTRLLVL.

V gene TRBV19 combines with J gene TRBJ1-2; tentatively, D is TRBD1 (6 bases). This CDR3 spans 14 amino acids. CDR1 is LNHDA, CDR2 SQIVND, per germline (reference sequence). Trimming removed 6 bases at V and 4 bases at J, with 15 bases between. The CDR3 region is CASREPDSSYGYTF. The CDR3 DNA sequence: TGTGCCAGTAGGGAACCGGACAGCTCCTATGGCTACACCTTC.

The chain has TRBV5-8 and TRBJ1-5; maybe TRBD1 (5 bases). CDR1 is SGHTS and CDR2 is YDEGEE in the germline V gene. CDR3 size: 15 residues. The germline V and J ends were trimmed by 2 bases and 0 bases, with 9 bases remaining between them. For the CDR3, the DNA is TGTGCCAGCAGCTTCGGGGGGTTTAGCAATCAGCCCCAGCATTTT. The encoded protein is CASSFGGFSNQPQHF.